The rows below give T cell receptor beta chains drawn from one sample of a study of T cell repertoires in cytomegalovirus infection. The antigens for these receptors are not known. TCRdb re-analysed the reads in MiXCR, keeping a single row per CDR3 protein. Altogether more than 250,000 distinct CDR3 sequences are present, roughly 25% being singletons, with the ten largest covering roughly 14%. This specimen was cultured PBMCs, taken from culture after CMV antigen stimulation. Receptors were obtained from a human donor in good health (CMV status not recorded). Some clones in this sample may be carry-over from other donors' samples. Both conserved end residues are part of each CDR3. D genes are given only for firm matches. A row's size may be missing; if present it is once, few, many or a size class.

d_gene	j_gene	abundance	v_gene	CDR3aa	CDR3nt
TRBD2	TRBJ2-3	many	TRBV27	CASSYRLAGADTQYF	TGTGCCAGCAGTTACCGACTAGCGGGAGCAGATACGCAGTATTTT
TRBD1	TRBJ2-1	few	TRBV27	CASSSWTGMDEQFF	TGTGCCAGCAGTTCCTGGACAGGGATGGATGAGCAGTTCTTC
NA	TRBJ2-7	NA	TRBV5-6	CASSWRPVRVSSYEQYF	TGTGCCAGCAGCTGGAGGCCTGTCAGGGTGTCATCCTACGAGCAGTACTTC
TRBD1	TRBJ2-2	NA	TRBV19	CASSIVDYWTGNTGELFF	TGTGCCAGTAGTATAGTCGACTATTGGACAGGGAACACCGGGGAGCTGTTTTTT
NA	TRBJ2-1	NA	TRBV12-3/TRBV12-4	CASCGGSPNNEQFF	TGTGCCAGCTGCGGGGGCAGCCCTAACAATGAGCAGTTCTTC
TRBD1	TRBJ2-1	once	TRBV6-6	CASRATGEWNEQFF	TGTGCCAGCAGAGCGACAGGGGAGTGGAATGAGCAGTTCTTC
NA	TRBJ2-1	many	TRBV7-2	CASSLAGGNYNEQFF	TGTGCCAGCAGCTTAGCGGGAGGCAACTACAATGAGCAGTTCTTC
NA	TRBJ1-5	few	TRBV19	CASVGGPWNQPQHF	TGTGCCAGTGTTGGGGGGCCGTGGAATCAGCCCCAGCATTTT
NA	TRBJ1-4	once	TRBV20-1	CSATSTNEKLFF	TGCAGTGCTACATCAACTAATGAAAAACTGTTTTTT
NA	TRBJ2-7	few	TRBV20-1	CSARGTDYEQYF	TGCAGTGCTAGAGGGACAGACTACGAGCAGTACTTC
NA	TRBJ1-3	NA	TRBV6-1	CASGGNTIYF	TGTGCCAGCGGCGGAAACACCATATATTTT
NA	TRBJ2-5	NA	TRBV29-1	CSVDGRKETQYF	TGCAGCGTTGATGGTAGAAAAGAGACCCAGTACTTC
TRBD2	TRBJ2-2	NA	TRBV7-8	CASLRLAGGSTYTGELFF	TGTGCCAGCCTCAGACTAGCGGGAGGGTCAACCTACACCGGGGAGCTGTTTTTT
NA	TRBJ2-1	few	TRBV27	CASSLSIRSGEQFF	TGTGCCAGCAGTTTATCTATTAGATCGGGTGAGCAGTTCTTC
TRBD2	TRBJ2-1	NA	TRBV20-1	CSARKWTSVPSYNEQFF	TGCAGTGCTAGAAAATGGACTAGCGTACCGTCCTACAATGAGCAGTTCTTC
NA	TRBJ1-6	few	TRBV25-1	CASSDSYRGPLLYSPLHF	TGTGCCAGCAGTGATTCCTACCGGGGCCCCCTCTTGTATTCACCCCTCCACTTT
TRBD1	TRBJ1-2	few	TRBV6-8	CASSPPPRDRGYGYTF	TGTGCCAGCAGCCCCCCGCCACGGGACAGGGGCTATGGCTACACCTTC
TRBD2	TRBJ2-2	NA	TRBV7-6	CASSFQASGTGELFF	TGTGCCAGCAGCTTCCAGGCTAGCGGGACCGGGGAGCTGTTTTTT
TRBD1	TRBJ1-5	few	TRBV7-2	CASSFGTGGYQPQHF	TGTGCCAGCAGCTTTGGGACAGGGGGATATCAGCCCCAGCATTTT
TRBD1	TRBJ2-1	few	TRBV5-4	CASTGQVVSYNEQFF	TGTGCCAGTACAGGACAGGTCGTGTCCTACAATGAGCAGTTCTTC
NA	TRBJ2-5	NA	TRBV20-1	CSASTPPTSLETQYF	TGCAGTGCTAGTACGCCCCCTACTAGTTTGGAGACCCAGTACTTC
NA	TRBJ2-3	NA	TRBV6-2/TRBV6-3	CASTPGATHTDTQYF	TGTGCCAGCACCCCCGGGGCAACACACACAGATACGCAGTATTTT
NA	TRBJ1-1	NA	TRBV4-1	CASSQALWNTEAFF	TGCGCCAGCAGCCAAGCTCTATGGAACACTGAAGCTTTCTTT
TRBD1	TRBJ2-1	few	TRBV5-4	CASSLRTGTGREQFF	TGTGCCAGCAGCTTGAGAACCGGGACAGGGCGTGAGCAGTTCTTC
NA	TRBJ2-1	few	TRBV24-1	CATSLAGPYNEQFF	TGTGCCACCAGCTTGGCGGGTCCCTACAATGAGCAGTTCTTC
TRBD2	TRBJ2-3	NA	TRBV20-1	CSAREAGGNTDTQYF	TGCAGTGCTAGAGAGGCGGGGGGGAACACAGATACGCAGTATTTT
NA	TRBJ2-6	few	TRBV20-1	CSANGGNVLTF	TGCAGTGCAAATGGGGGCAACGTCCTGACTTTC
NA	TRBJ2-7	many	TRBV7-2	CASSLATGVQYEQYF	TGTGCCAGCAGCTTAGCAACGGGAGTACAGTACGAGCAGTACTTC
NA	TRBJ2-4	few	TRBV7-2	CASSLDMGNIQYF	TGTGCCAGCAGCTTGGACATGGGGAACATTCAGTACTTC
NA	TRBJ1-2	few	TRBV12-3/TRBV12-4	CASSDSFYGYTF	TGTGCCAGCAGTGACAGTTTTTATGGCTACACCTTC
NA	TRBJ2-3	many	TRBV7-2	CASSLADSTDTQYF	TGTGCCAGCAGCTTAGCGGACAGTACGGATACGCAGTATTTT
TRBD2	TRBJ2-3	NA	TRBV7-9	CASSFYLAGVTDTQYF	TGTGCCAGCAGCTTCTATCTAGCGGGAGTCACAGATACGCAGTATTTT
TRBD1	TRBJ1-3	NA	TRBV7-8	CASSPLLRGGGGNTIYF	TGTGCCAGCAGCCCACTTTTGAGAGGGGGCGGTGGAAACACCATATATTTT
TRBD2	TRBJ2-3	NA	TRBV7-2	CASSLAVGGGDTQYF	TGTGCCAGCAGCTTAGCGGTCGGGGGGGGAGATACGCAGTATTTT
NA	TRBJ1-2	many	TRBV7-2	CASSQGQNYGYTF	TGTGCCAGCAGCCAAGGACAGAACTATGGCTACACCTTC
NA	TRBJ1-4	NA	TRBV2	CASRQWSQGGEKLFF	TGTGCCAGCAGGCAGTGGTCACAGGGAGGTGAAAAACTGTTTTTT
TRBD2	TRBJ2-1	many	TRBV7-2	CASSRGSSYNEQFF	TGTGCCAGCAGCCGCGGGAGCTCCTACAATGAGCAGTTCTTC
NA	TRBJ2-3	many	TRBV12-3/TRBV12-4	CASRRTVGGDTQYF	TGTGCCAGCAGACGAACTGTAGGGGGAGATACGCAGTATTTT
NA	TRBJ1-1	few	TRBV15	CATSVGYGGTEAFF	TGTGCCACCAGCGTTGGATACGGGGGCACTGAAGCTTTCTTT
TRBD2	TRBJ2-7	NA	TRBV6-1	CAATWTSGRGGYEQYF	TGTGCCGCCACCTGGACTAGCGGGAGAGGGGGCTACGAGCAGTACTTC
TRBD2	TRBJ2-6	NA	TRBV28	CASNLAGEAGANVLTF	TGTGCCAGCAATTTAGCGGGAGAGGCGGGGGCCAACGTCCTGACTTTC
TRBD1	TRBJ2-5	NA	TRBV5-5	CASSRFRQGIPQETQYF	TGTGCCAGCAGCCGATTCAGACAGGGGATCCCCCAAGAGACCCAGTACTTC
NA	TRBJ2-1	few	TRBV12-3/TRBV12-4	CASSFRKDEQFF	TGTGCCAGCAGTTTTAGGAAAGATGAGCAGTTCTTC
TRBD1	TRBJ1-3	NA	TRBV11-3	CASSISGQAGNTIYF	TGTGCCAGCAGCATATCAGGACAGGCCGGAAACACCATATATTTT
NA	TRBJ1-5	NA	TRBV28	CASNDQPQHF	TGTGCCAGCAACGATCAGCCCCAGCATTTT